Listed below are T cell receptor beta chains from one sample, sequenced in a study of CD8+CD57+ T cells in acquired aplastic anemia. TCRdb reanalysed the reads using MiXCR and keeps one entry per CDR3 protein. The sample records 300,000 or so distinct CDR3 sequences, about three fifths being singletons. Specimen: sorted CD4+, CD8+, or CD8+CD57+ T cells (not recorded which) from PBMCs. The receptors originated from a human donor with aplastic anemia. CDR3s include the opening cysteine and the closing phenylalanine or tryptophan. Fields, in order: J gene, V gene, D gene, clone size, CDR3 protein, CDR3 DNA. D genes are given only for firm matches. A clone size is listed for some rows: how often the clone was seen (once, few, many), or a class if it is expanded.

J gene: TRBJ2-3
V gene: TRBV7-3
D gene: -
clone size: few
CDR3 protein: CASSQQGIGDTQYF
CDR3 DNA: TGTGCCAGCAGCCAACAGGGTATTGGAGATACGCAGTATTTT

J gene: TRBJ1-6
V gene: TRBV20-1
D gene: -
clone size: -
CDR3 protein: CSARGGGAEYSPLHF
CDR3 DNA: TGCAGTGCTAGAGGTGGAGGTGCAGAGTATTCACCCCTCCACTTT

J gene: TRBJ2-7
V gene: TRBV20-1
D gene: -
clone size: -
CDR3 protein: CSVISRGKLSYEQYF
CDR3 DNA: TGCAGTGTCATAAGTCGGGGCAAACTCTCCTACGAGCAGTACTTC

J gene: TRBJ1-3
V gene: TRBV15
D gene: -
clone size: -
CDR3 protein: CATSSSTGSGNTIYF
CDR3 DNA: TGTGCCACCAGCAGCTCTACCGGCTCTGGAAACACCATATATTTT

J gene: TRBJ2-7
V gene: TRBV7-8
D gene: TRBD2
clone size: few
CDR3 protein: CASSPAGLSSYEQYF
CDR3 DNA: TGTGCCAGCAGCCCAGCGGGGTTAAGCTCCTACGAGCAGTACTTC

J gene: TRBJ2-1
V gene: TRBV12-3/TRBV12-4
D gene: TRBD1
clone size: few
CDR3 protein: CASRTGTGDNEQFF
CDR3 DNA: TGTGCCAGCAGAACCGGGACAGGGGACAATGAGCAGTTCTTC

J gene: TRBJ2-7
V gene: TRBV7-2
D gene: -
clone size: -
CDR3 protein: CASSPRATTSYEQYF
CDR3 DNA: TGTGCCAGCAGCCCCCGGGCAACAACCTCCTACGAGCAGTACTTC

J gene: TRBJ2-5
V gene: TRBV7-9
D gene: TRBD2
clone size: -
CDR3 protein: CASSSASGGGQETQYF
CDR3 DNA: TGTGCCAGCAGCTCGGCTAGCGGGGGGGGTCAAGAGACCCAGTACTTC

J gene: TRBJ2-7
V gene: TRBV28
D gene: -
clone size: -
CDR3 protein: CASSLSGTLTSYEQYF
CDR3 DNA: TGTGCCAGCAGTTTATCCGGGACTCTTACTTCCTACGAGCAGTACTTC

J gene: TRBJ1-3
V gene: TRBV29-1
D gene: -
clone size: -
CDR3 protein: CSVSSGNTIYF
CDR3 DNA: TGCAGCGTCTCCTCTGGAAACACCATATATTTT

J gene: TRBJ1-1
V gene: TRBV25-1
D gene: -
clone size: -
CDR3 protein: CASTHQADTEAFF
CDR3 DNA: TGTGCCAGCACCCACCAGGCGGACACTGAAGCTTTCTTT

J gene: TRBJ2-7
V gene: TRBV7-2
D gene: TRBD2
clone size: -
CDR3 protein: CASSINRGGEQYF
CDR3 DNA: TGTGCCAGCAGCATCAACCGGGGGGGGGAGCAGTACTTC

J gene: TRBJ2-3
V gene: TRBV29-1
D gene: -
clone size: -
CDR3 protein: CSVDFGEDTQYF
CDR3 DNA: TGCAGCGTTGATTTCGGGGAAGATACGCAGTATTTT

J gene: TRBJ2-7
V gene: TRBV12-3/TRBV12-4
D gene: TRBD2
clone size: many
CDR3 protein: CASSMTSGGLEQYF
CDR3 DNA: TGTGCCAGCAGTATGACTAGCGGGGGCCTGGAGCAGTACTTC

J gene: TRBJ1-1
V gene: TRBV19
D gene: TRBD1
clone size: -
CDR3 protein: CASRDPGTGATEAFF
CDR3 DNA: TGTGCCAGTAGAGATCCCGGGACAGGGGCTACTGAAGCTTTCTTT

J gene: TRBJ2-3
V gene: TRBV6-5
D gene: -
clone size: many
CDR3 protein: CASSYPQGVPSDTQYF
CDR3 DNA: TGTGCCAGCAGTTACCCTCAGGGAGTACCAAGTGATACGCAGTATTTT

J gene: TRBJ1-1
V gene: TRBV7-6
D gene: TRBD1
clone size: -
CDR3 protein: CASSLKRTGGDTEAFF
CDR3 DNA: TGTGCCAGCAGCCTCAAGCGGACAGGGGGTGACACTGAAGCTTTCTTT

J gene: TRBJ2-1
V gene: TRBV7-8
D gene: TRBD2
clone size: few
CDR3 protein: CASSLAWRIAGVRREQFF
CDR3 DNA: TGTGCCAGCAGCTTAGCGTGGCGAATAGCGGGGGTACGACGTGAGCAGTTCTTC

J gene: TRBJ2-7
V gene: TRBV9
D gene: TRBD2
clone size: -
CDR3 protein: CASNPPMGGSSHYEQYF
CDR3 DNA: TGTGCCAGCAACCCTCCTATGGGCGGGAGTTCCCACTACGAACAGTACTTC

J gene: TRBJ2-7
V gene: TRBV2
D gene: -
clone size: -
CDR3 protein: CASSGAGAQGYEQYF
CDR3 DNA: TGTGCCAGCAGTGGGGCCGGGGCCCAGGGCTACGAGCAGTACTTC

J gene: TRBJ2-1
V gene: TRBV2
D gene: -
clone size: -
CDR3 protein: CASSDYGTGATNEQFF
CDR3 DNA: TGTGCCAGCAGCGATTACGGGACTGGAGCCACCAACGAGCAGTTCTTC

J gene: TRBJ1-5
V gene: TRBV7-3
D gene: -
clone size: -
CDR3 protein: CASSILENQPQHF
CDR3 DNA: TGTGCCAGTAGCATACTAGAAAATCAGCCCCAGCATTTT

J gene: TRBJ2-3
V gene: TRBV5-1
D gene: TRBD2
clone size: many
CDR3 protein: CASSVLAGVPDTQYF
CDR3 DNA: TGCGCCAGCAGCGTACTAGCGGGAGTTCCAGATACGCAGTATTTT

J gene: TRBJ2-2
V gene: TRBV10-3
D gene: TRBD1
clone size: many
CDR3 protein: CAIREGAGGELFF
CDR3 DNA: TGTGCCATCAGAGAGGGGGCGGGCGGGGAGCTGTTTTTT

J gene: TRBJ2-6
V gene: TRBV2
D gene: -
clone size: many
CDR3 protein: CASMKQSGANVLTF
CDR3 DNA: TGTGCCAGCATGAAGCAATCTGGGGCCAACGTCCTGACTTTC

J gene: TRBJ1-2
V gene: TRBV7-2
D gene: -
clone size: -
CDR3 protein: CASSSQGIGGYTF
CDR3 DNA: TGTGCCAGCAGCTCCCAGGGTATTGGCGGCTACACCTTC

J gene: TRBJ2-7
V gene: TRBV7-2
D gene: -
clone size: -
CDR3 protein: CASSLAGPGRGPIEQYF
CDR3 DNA: TGTGCCAGCAGCTTAGCGGGGCCTGGGAGGGGGCCGATCGAGCAGTACTTC

J gene: TRBJ2-5
V gene: TRBV2
D gene: TRBD2
clone size: -
CDR3 protein: CASRAAGGPSETQYF
CDR3 DNA: TGTGCCAGCAGGGCGGCGGGAGGGCCATCGGAGACCCAGTACTTC

J gene: TRBJ1-5
V gene: TRBV20-1
D gene: TRBD1
clone size: -
CDR3 protein: CSDQGGQGVEPQHF
CDR3 DNA: TGCAGTGACCAGGGGGGACAGGGTGTTGAGCCCCAGCATTTT

J gene: TRBJ2-2
V gene: TRBV29-1
D gene: -
clone size: many
CDR3 protein: CSVEGLNTGELFF
CDR3 DNA: TGCAGCGTTGAAGGACTAAACACCGGGGAGCTGTTTTTT

J gene: TRBJ1-6
V gene: TRBV6-1
D gene: TRBD1
clone size: -
CDR3 protein: CASSEAGQGNSPLHF
CDR3 DNA: TGTGCCAGCAGTGAAGCGGGACAGGGGAATTCACCCCTCCACTTT

J gene: TRBJ2-3
V gene: TRBV9
D gene: TRBD1
clone size: many
CDR3 protein: CASSPGQGGTNTQYF
CDR3 DNA: TGTGCCAGCAGCCCGGGACAGGGGGGGACTAATACGCAGTATTTT

J gene: TRBJ2-2
V gene: TRBV20-1
D gene: TRBD2
clone size: once
CDR3 protein: CSARDGGWGNAGELFF
CDR3 DNA: TGCAGTGCTAGAGACGGGGGGTGGGGAAACGCCGGGGAGCTGTTTTTT

J gene: TRBJ2-7
V gene: TRBV30
D gene: TRBD2
clone size: many
CDR3 protein: CAWSVHFPGTSGSNEQYF
CDR3 DNA: TGTGCCTGGAGTGTCCACTTCCCTGGGACTAGCGGGAGTAACGAGCAGTACTTC

J gene: TRBJ2-5
V gene: TRBV18
D gene: -
clone size: -
CDR3 protein: CASSPQTVPQETQYF
CDR3 DNA: TGTGCCAGCTCACCACAGACTGTCCCCCAAGAGACCCAGTACTTC

J gene: TRBJ2-2
V gene: TRBV29-1
D gene: TRBD1
clone size: -
CDR3 protein: CSVERTGSTGELFF
CDR3 DNA: TGCAGCGTTGAGAGGACAGGATCCACCGGGGAGCTGTTTTTT

J gene: TRBJ1-5
V gene: TRBV12-3/TRBV12-4
D gene: -
clone size: many
CDR3 protein: CASSSMLGVSNQPQHF
CDR3 DNA: TGTGCCAGCAGTTCCATGTTAGGGGTTAGCAATCAGCCCCAGCATTTT

J gene: TRBJ1-1
V gene: TRBV5-1
D gene: -
clone size: many
CDR3 protein: CASSFGGEGTEAFF
CDR3 DNA: TGCGCCAGCAGCTTTGGGGGAGAAGGGACTGAAGCTTTCTTT

J gene: TRBJ1-6
V gene: TRBV7-4
D gene: -
clone size: -
CDR3 protein: CASLPWAGSSDSPLHF
CDR3 DNA: TGTGCCAGCCTACCCTGGGCCGGCAGTTCGGATTCACCCCTCCACTTT